Following are 5 T cell receptor beta chains from one sample sequenced in a study of T-cell memory formation after mild COVID-19. Via MiXCR, TCRdb re-called the 5' RACE reads, giving one row per CDR3 protein. This table has 300,000 to 400,000 distinct CDR3 sequences, 25% to 30% appearing once. Sample: PBMCs or a T cell subset sorted from them (not recorded which). These receptors were collected from an adult woman who had mild COVID-19 (a few samples of this study predate the infection). Cell type and time point are not known.

This clonotype was recorded many times. The chain has TRBV24-1 and TRBJ1-2; the D gene is possibly TRBD1 (6 bases). Germline V CDR1 and CDR2: KGHDR, SFDVKD. The CDR3 runs to 14 residues. V dropped 3 bases and J dropped 4 bases, with 11 bases sitting between them. The CDR3 sequence is CATSDDGTSYGYTF. CDR3 in DNA: TGTGCCACCAGTGATGACGGGACAAGCTATGGCTACACCTTC.

The V call is TRBV7-2, the J call TRBJ2-1; 7 nucleotides agree with TRBD2. CDR3 length: 15 amino acids. Unmatched junction bases numbered 6, after V lost 1 base and J lost 6 bases. Germline CDR1 and CDR2: SGHTA and FQGNSA. The CDR3 DNA reads as TGTGCCAGCAGCTTAGGGCAGGGCGGGGGCAATGAGCAGTTCTTC. It yields the protein CASSLGQGGGNEQFF.

The table lists this clonotype with a count of one. This sequence joins TRBV19 and TRBJ1-1, with TRBD1 identical over 11 bases. CDR1 LNHDA and CDR2 SQIVND come from the germline V gene (reference sequence). Germline trimming cut 8 bases from V and 11 bases from J; bases unmatched to any gene: 4. The CDR3 covers 11 residues. The CDR3 region is CASGGQGAAFF. The CDR3 coding sequence is TGTGCCAGTGGCGGACAGGGGGCGGCTTTCTTT.

The table lists this clonotype with a few counts. The chain links TRBV9 to TRBJ2-7; 10 bases line up with TRBD2. The germline CDR1 and CDR2 sequences are SGDLS and YYNGEE. V lost 0 bases to trimming and J lost 0 bases; unmatched junction nucleotides: 6. This CDR3 contains 17 residues. This chain's CDR3 is CASSVGGSGGSSYEQYF. CDR3 nucleotide sequence: TGTGCCAGCAGCGTAGGAGGTAGCGGGGGGAGCTCCTACGAGCAGTACTTC.

This clonotype occurred a few times. This chain links TRBV7-9 with TRBJ2-7; TRBD2 matches at 9 bases. The CDR3 contains 15 residues. V lost 5 bases and J lost 5; bases outside the gene matches: 10. Germline V lookup: CDR1 SEHNR, CDR2 FQNEAQ (reference sequence). Here the CDR3 DNA reads TGTGCCAGCAGCGCAGAGGCCGGACTAGCGAACGAGCAGTACTTC. As protein: CASSAEAGLANEQYF.